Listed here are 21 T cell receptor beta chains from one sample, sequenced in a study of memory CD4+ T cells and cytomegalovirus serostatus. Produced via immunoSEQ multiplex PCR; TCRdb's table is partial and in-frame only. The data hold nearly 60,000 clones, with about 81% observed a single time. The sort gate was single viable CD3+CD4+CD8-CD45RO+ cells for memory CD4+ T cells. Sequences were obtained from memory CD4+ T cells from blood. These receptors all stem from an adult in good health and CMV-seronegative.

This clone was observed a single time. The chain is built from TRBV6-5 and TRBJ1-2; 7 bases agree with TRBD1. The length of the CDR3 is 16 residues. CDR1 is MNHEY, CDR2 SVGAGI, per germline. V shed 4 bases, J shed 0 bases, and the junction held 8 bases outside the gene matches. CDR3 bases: TGTGCCAGCAGTTCGACAGGGAATCCGGCTAACTATGGCTACACCTTC. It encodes CASSSTGNPANYGYTF.

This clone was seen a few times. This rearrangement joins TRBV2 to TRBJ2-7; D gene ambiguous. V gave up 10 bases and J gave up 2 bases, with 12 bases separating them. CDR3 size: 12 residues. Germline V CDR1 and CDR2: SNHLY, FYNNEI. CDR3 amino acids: CATGPRAYEQYF. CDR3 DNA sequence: TGTGCCACCGGCCCTCGGGCCTACGAGCAGTACTTC.

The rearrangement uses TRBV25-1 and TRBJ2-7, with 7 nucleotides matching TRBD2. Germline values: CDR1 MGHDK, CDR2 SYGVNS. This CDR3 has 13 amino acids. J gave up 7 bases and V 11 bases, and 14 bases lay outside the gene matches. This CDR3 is CAATSGGVGEQYF. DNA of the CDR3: TGTGCCGCCACATCGGGGGGAGTGGGTGAGCAGTACTTC.

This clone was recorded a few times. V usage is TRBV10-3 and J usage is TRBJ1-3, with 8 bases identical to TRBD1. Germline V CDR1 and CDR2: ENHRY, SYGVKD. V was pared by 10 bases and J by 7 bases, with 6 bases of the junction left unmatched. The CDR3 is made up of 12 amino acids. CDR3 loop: CATEDRGNTIYF. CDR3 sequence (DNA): TGTGCCACCGAAGACAGGGGCAACACCATATATTTT.

The CDR3 region is CASSSRAMNTEAFF. In nucleotides, the CDR3 is TGTGCCAGCAGCTCCAGGGCCATGAACACTGAAGCTTTCTTT. This chain connects TRBV7-2 to TRBJ1-1, with D possibly TRBD1 on 5 matching bases. The CDR3 is made up of 14 amino acids. Trimming stripped 4 bases from V and 0 bases from J, with 9 bases between. Germline V gene lookup returns CDR1 SGHTA and CDR2 FQGNSA.

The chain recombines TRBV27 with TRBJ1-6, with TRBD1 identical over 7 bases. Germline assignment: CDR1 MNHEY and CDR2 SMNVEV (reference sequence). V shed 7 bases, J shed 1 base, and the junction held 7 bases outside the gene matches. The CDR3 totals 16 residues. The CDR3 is CASTRQGTSYNSPLHF. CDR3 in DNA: TGTGCCAGCACCCGACAGGGAACATCCTATAATTCACCCCTCCACTTT.

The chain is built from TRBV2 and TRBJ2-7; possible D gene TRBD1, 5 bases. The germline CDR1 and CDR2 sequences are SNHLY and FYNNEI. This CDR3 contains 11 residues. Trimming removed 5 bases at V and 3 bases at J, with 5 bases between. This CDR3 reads CASSRGYEQYF. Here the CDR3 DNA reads TGTGCCAGCAGTAGGGGCTACGAGCAGTACTTC.

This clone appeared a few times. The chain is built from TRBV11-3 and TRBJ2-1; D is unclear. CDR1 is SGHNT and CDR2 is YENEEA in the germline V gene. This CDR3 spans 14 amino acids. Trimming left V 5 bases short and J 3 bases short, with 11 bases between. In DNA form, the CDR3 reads TGTGCCAGCAGCGGACCCGACATCTACAATGAGCAGTTCTTC. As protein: CASSGPDIYNEQFF.

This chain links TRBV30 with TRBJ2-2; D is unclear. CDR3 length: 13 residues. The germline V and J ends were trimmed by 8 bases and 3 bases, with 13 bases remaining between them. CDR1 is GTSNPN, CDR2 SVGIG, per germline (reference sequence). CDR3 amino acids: CAEQSGYTGELFF. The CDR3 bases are TGTGCCGAACAATCAGGATACACCGGGGAGCTGTTTTTT. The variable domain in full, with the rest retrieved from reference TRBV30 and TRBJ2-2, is SQTIHQWPATLVQPVGSPLSLECTVEGTSNPNLYWYRQAAGRGLQLLFYSVGIGQISSEVPQNLSASRPQDRQFILSSKKLLLSDSGFYLCAEQSGYTGELFFGEGSRLTVL.

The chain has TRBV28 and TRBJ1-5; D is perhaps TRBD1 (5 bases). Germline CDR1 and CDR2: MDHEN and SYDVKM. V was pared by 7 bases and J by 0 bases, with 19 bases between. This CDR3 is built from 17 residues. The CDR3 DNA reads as TGTGCCAGCAACTTGGGGGGGGGAGCTTATAGCAATCAGCCCCAGCATTTT. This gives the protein CASNLGGGAYSNQPQHF.

CDR3 nucleotide sequence: TGTGCCAGCAGCCCCCACAGAAAGGACCATGAGCAGTTCTTC. Its protein product is CASSPHRKDHEQFF. V usage is TRBV7-6 and J usage is TRBJ2-1; D gene uncertain. CDR1 and CDR2 (germline): SGHVS, FNYEAQ. V lost 5 bases and J lost 8, with 16 bases in between. The CDR3 extends over 14 amino acids.

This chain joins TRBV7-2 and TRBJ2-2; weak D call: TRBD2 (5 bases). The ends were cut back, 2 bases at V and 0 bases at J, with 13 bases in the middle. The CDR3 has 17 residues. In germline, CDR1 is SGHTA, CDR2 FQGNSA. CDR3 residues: CASSLFAGISNTGELFF. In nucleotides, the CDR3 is TGTGCCAGCAGCTTATTCGCCGGGATTTCGAACACCGGGGAGCTGTTTTTT.

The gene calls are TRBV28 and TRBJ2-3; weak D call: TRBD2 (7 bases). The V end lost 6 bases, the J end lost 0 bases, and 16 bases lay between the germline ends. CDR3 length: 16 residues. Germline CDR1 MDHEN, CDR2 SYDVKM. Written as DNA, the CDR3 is TGTGCCAGCAGCGGTAGGGGGACTACTAGCACAGATACGCAGTATTTT. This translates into CASSGRGTTSTDTQYF.

The CDR3 spells CASSGTQETQYF. Here the CDR3 DNA reads TGCGCCAGTTCGGGCACCCAAGAGACCCAGTACTTC. The rearrangement joins TRBV5-1 to TRBJ2-5; D remains unclear. The germline gives CDR1 SGHRS, CDR2 YFSETQ. The length of the CDR3 is 12 residues. V was cut by 8 bases and J by 1 base, with 9 bases left in between.

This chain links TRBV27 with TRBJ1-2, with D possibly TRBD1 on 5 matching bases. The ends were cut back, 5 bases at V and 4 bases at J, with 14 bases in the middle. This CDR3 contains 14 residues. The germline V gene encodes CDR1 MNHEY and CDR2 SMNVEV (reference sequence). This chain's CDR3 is CASSRTGTGYGYTF. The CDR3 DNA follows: TGTGCCAGCAGTCGAACCGGGACTGGCTATGGCTACACCTTC.

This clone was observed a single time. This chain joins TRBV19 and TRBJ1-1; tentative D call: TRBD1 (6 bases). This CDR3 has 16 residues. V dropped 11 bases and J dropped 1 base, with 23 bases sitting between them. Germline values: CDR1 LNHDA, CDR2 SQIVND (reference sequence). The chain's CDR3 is CAARGDKGGGNTEAFF. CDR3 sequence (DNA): TGTGCCGCAAGGGGGGACAAGGGTGGAGGGAACACTGAAGCTTTCTTT.

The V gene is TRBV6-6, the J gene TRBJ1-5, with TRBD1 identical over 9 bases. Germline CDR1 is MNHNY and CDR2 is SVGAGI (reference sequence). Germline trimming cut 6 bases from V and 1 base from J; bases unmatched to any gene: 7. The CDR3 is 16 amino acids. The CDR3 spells CASRPTGGWSNQPQHF. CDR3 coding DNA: TGTGCCAGCAGACCCACAGGGGGCTGGAGCAATCAGCCCCAGCATTTT.

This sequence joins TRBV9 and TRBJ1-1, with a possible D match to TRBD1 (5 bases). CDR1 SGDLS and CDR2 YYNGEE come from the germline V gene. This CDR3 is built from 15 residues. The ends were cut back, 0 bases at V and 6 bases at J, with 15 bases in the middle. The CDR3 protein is CASSVGTTAFAEAFF. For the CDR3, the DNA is TGTGCCAGCAGCGTAGGAACGACAGCTTTCGCTGAAGCTTTCTTT.

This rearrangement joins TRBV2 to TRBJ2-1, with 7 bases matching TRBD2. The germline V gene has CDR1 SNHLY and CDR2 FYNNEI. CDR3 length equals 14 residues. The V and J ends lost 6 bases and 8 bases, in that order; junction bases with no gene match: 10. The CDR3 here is CASRREGFRYEQFF. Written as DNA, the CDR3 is TGTGCCAGCAGAAGGGAGGGCTTTCGATATGAGCAGTTCTTC.

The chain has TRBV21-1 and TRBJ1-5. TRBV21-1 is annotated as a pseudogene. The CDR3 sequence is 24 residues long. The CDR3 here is CASSKGPMVQGAGGEWQADQPQHF. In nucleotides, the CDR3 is TGTGCCAGCAGCAAAGGCCCAATGGTACAGGGCGCAGGGGGGGAATGGCAGGCAGATCAGCCCCAGCATTTT.

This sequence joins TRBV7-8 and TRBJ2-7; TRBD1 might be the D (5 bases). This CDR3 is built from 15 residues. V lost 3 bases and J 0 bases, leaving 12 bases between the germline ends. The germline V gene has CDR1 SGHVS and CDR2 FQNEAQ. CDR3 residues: CASSFRAVSSYEQYF. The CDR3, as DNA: TGTGCCAGCAGCTTCAGGGCGGTAAGCTCCTACGAGCAGTACTTC.